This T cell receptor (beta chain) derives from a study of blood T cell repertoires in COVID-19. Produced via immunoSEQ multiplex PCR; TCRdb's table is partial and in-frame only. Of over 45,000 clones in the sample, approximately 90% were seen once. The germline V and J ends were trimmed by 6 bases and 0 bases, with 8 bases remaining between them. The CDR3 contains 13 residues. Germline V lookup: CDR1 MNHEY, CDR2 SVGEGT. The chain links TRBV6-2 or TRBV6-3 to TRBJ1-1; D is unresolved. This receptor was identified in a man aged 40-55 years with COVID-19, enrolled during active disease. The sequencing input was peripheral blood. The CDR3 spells CASSPSLNTEAFF. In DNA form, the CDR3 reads TGTGCCAGCAGCCCCTCCCTGAACACTGAAGCTTTCTTT.